This T cell receptor beta chain was captured in a study of beta chain features in type 1 diabetes. Study background: When patients were set against healthy donors, age, gender and cell yields were similar. General observations from the study: In every one of the four CD4+ subsets, TCRB CDR3s were moderately but significantly shorter in Type 1 diabetes patients. Using cDNA template may skew counts toward highly expressing activated cells.

The CDR3 is made up of 15 amino acids. Germline V gene data show CDR1 as MNHEY and CDR2 as SVGAGI. Trimming removed 2 bases from V and 0 bases from J, with 8 bases in between. Expressed TCRB transcripts were sequenced, since all the RNA that had been isolated was reverse transcribed. Measured with immunoSEQ multiplex PCR; TCRdb has only the in-frame clones, and not every one. The sample holds some 150,000 clones, about an eighth seen once. A remark on this clone: The antigen is unknown.

This chain links TRBV6-5 with TRBJ1-3; no clear D gene. This TCR was sampled from a man aged 18-30 years with type 1 diabetes. The material sequenced was central memory CD4+ T cells from blood. CDR3 in DNA: TGTGCCAGCAGTTACGACGGATTCTCTGGAAACACCATATATTTT. Protein product: CASSYDGFSGNTIYF.